The entry below describes one T cell receptor (beta chain). The same CDR3 can be traced to other DNA sequences in this sample. J lost 4 bases, V lost 2 bases, and 2 bases had no gene match. There are 13 residues in the CDR3. Germline values: CDR1 SGHNT, CDR2 YYREEE (reference sequence). Data came from immunoSEQ multiplex PCR; TCRdb stores just in-frame clones and leaves some out. The data show fewer than 400,000 clones, more than 70% seen once. The data were taken from a study of blood T cell repertoires in COVID-19. The V gene is TRBV5-4, the J gene TRBJ2-5; TRBD1 agrees at 7 bases. The sequence was collected from a man aged 30-40 years with active or convalescent COVID-19. The sample was peripheral blood. The CDR3 region is CASSFNRGETQYF. The CDR3 nucleotides read TGTGCCAGCAGCTTCAACAGGGGAGAGACCCAGTACTTC.